The rows below give T cell receptor beta chains drawn from one sample of a study of T cell responses to AZD1222 COVID-19 vaccine. The repertoire was sequenced with immunoSEQ multiplex PCR; TCRdb's copy has only in-frame clones and lacks some. The table includes 100,000 to 110,000 clones, around 87% detected once. Sequenced here: peripheral blood, sampled on day 0 of MenACWY control vaccination. The receptors were sampled from an adult in good health. The CDR3 runs from the conserved cysteine through the conserved F or W. The order of the fields is clone size, D gene, V gene, J gene, CDR3 DNA, CDR3 protein. A D gene is named only where the DNA matches it firmly. Not every row has a clone size; where given, it reads once, few, many or a size class.

clone size: .
D gene: .
V gene: TRBV3-1/TRBV3-2
J gene: TRBJ1-2
CDR3 DNA: TGTGCCAGCAGCCAATGGAACAATGAGGCGTCGGGGGATGGCTACACCTTC
CDR3 protein: CASSQWNNEASGDGYTF

clone size: .
D gene: TRBD2
V gene: TRBV7-3
J gene: TRBJ2-1
CDR3 DNA: TGTGCCAGCAGCCCGGCGGGGGGCTATGAGCAGTTCTTC
CDR3 protein: CASSPAGGYEQFF

clone size: .
D gene: .
V gene: TRBV7-3
J gene: TRBJ2-3
CDR3 DNA: TGTGCCAGCAGCCCCAGAGTTACAGATACGCAGTATTTT
CDR3 protein: CASSPRVTDTQYF

clone size: .
D gene: .
V gene: TRBV11-2
J gene: TRBJ1-6
CDR3 DNA: TGTGCCAGCAGCCAGGACAGCTTTAATTCACCCCTCCACTTT
CDR3 protein: CASSQDSFNSPLHF

clone size: few
D gene: TRBD1
V gene: TRBV6-5
J gene: TRBJ2-5
CDR3 DNA: TGTGCCAGCATTTGGACAGGGGGTTTAGGAGAGACCCAGTACTTC
CDR3 protein: CASIWTGGLGETQYF

clone size: .
D gene: .
V gene: TRBV6-5
J gene: TRBJ2-2
CDR3 DNA: TGTGCCAGCAGTAAATTAGGAAGCGAGGCCGGGGAGCTGTTTTTT
CDR3 protein: CASSKLGSEAGELFF

clone size: .
D gene: TRBD1
V gene: TRBV10-3
J gene: TRBJ1-1
CDR3 DNA: TGTGCCAGCCGACAGGGGGAGGACACTGAAGCTTTCTTT
CDR3 protein: CASRQGEDTEAFF

clone size: .
D gene: TRBD2
V gene: TRBV9
J gene: TRBJ2-1
CDR3 DNA: TGTGCCAGCAGCGACCTAGCGGGAGGAGAGCAGTTCTTC
CDR3 protein: CASSDLAGGEQFF

clone size: .
D gene: .
V gene: TRBV12-3/TRBV12-4
J gene: TRBJ2-5
CDR3 DNA: TGTGCCAGCAGCCCCGTCCAGGGAGAGACCCAGTACTTC
CDR3 protein: CASSPVQGETQYF

clone size: .
D gene: TRBD1
V gene: TRBV28
J gene: TRBJ2-7
CDR3 DNA: TGTGCCAGCAGTTTATTGGGACAGGGCTACGAGCAGTACTTC
CDR3 protein: CASSLLGQGYEQYF

clone size: .
D gene: TRBD2
V gene: TRBV19
J gene: TRBJ2-5
CDR3 DNA: TGTGCCAGTAGTGGAGTAGCGGGGGAAGGTAAAGAGACCCAGTACTTC
CDR3 protein: CASSGVAGEGKETQYF

clone size: few
D gene: .
V gene: TRBV3-1/TRBV3-2
J gene: TRBJ2-1
CDR3 DNA: TGTGCCAGCAGCCCAGGGGGGTTGGATGAGCAGTTCTTC
CDR3 protein: CASSPGGLDEQFF

clone size: .
D gene: .
V gene: TRBV4-3
J gene: TRBJ2-2
CDR3 DNA: TGCGCCAGCAGCCAAGATGTGATCAGAGGCACCGGGGAGCTGTTTTTT
CDR3 protein: CASSQDVIRGTGELFF

clone size: .
D gene: TRBD1
V gene: TRBV18
J gene: TRBJ1-2
CDR3 DNA: TGTGCCAGCTCGCCTCGCAGCTCGCGACAGGGGGCGGATGGCTACACCTTC
CDR3 protein: CASSPRSSRQGADGYTF

clone size: .
D gene: .
V gene: TRBV7-2
J gene: TRBJ2-5
CDR3 DNA: TGTGCCAGCAGCTTATACGGCGGGGTAGGACAAGAGACCCAGTACTTC
CDR3 protein: CASSLYGGVGQETQYF

clone size: .
D gene: .
V gene: TRBV28
J gene: TRBJ2-7
CDR3 DNA: TGTGCCAGCAGTTTATACGGCAGTTCGGGCTCCTACGAGCAGTACTTC
CDR3 protein: CASSLYGSSGSYEQYF

clone size: once
D gene: TRBD1
V gene: TRBV5-1
J gene: TRBJ2-3
CDR3 DNA: TGCGCCAGCAGGACAGGGAGCACAGATACGCAGTATTTT
CDR3 protein: CASRTGSTDTQYF

clone size: few
D gene: .
V gene: TRBV30
J gene: TRBJ2-1
CDR3 DNA: TGTGCCTGGAGTGTGGGGGGCTATGAGCAGTTCTTC
CDR3 protein: CAWSVGGYEQFF

clone size: .
D gene: TRBD1
V gene: TRBV2
J gene: TRBJ1-5
CDR3 DNA: TGTGCCAGCAGTACGACAGGGGGCAACAATCAGCCCCAGCATTTT
CDR3 protein: CASSTTGGNNQPQHF

clone size: .
D gene: .
V gene: TRBV6-6
J gene: TRBJ2-1
CDR3 DNA: TGTGCCAGCAGTTACGTGGACGGATACAATGAGCAGTTCTTC
CDR3 protein: CASSYVDGYNEQFF

clone size: .
D gene: .
V gene: TRBV5-1
J gene: TRBJ2-6
CDR3 DNA: TGCGCCAGCAGCTGGACCGGGCCGAGCTCTGGGGCCAACGTCCTGACTTTC
CDR3 protein: CASSWTGPSSGANVLTF

clone size: .
D gene: .
V gene: TRBV21-1
J gene: TRBJ2-4
CDR3 DNA: TGTGCCAGCAGCACGTGTGCAAACATTCAGTACTTC
CDR3 protein: CASSTCANIQYF

clone size: .
D gene: .
V gene: TRBV15
J gene: TRBJ1-6
CDR3 DNA: TGTGCCACCAGCAGAGATATCGGGCCTGGATCACCCCTCCACTTT
CDR3 protein: CATSRDIGPGSPLHF

clone size: .
D gene: .
V gene: TRBV5-1
J gene: TRBJ1-1
CDR3 DNA: TGCGCCAGCAGCTTAGAGGGGTCTTTGAACACTGAAGCTTTCTTT
CDR3 protein: CASSLEGSLNTEAFF

clone size: .
D gene: TRBD1
V gene: TRBV19
J gene: TRBJ1-1
CDR3 DNA: TGTGCCAGTAGTATAGACTCAGGGGGGCGGCAGGGATCGAACACTGAAGCTTTCTTT
CDR3 protein: CASSIDSGGRQGSNTEAFF

clone size: .
D gene: .
V gene: TRBV3-1/TRBV3-2
J gene: TRBJ2-3
CDR3 DNA: TGTGCCAGCAGCCAAGCTGGGACGGGGGCTAGCACAGATACGCAGTATTTT
CDR3 protein: CASSQAGTGASTDTQYF

clone size: .
D gene: .
V gene: TRBV4-1
J gene: TRBJ1-3
CDR3 DNA: TGCGCCAGCAGCCAAGAAGGGACGGCCTTAAACACCATATATTTT
CDR3 protein: CASSQEGTALNTIYF

clone size: .
D gene: TRBD2
V gene: TRBV7-2
J gene: TRBJ2-3
CDR3 DNA: TGTGCCAGCAGCTTCAAAAGGCTAGCGGGGGGACGCACAGATACGCAGTATTTT
CDR3 protein: CASSFKRLAGGRTDTQYF

clone size: once
D gene: .
V gene: TRBV28
J gene: TRBJ2-7
CDR3 DNA: TGTGCCAGCAATGGGGTTAGCCCCTACGAGCAGTACTTC
CDR3 protein: CASNGVSPYEQYF

clone size: .
D gene: .
V gene: TRBV6-5
J gene: TRBJ1-6
CDR3 DNA: TGTGCCAGCAGTTACTCCGGGCCCTCCTATAATTCACCCCTCCACTTT
CDR3 protein: CASSYSGPSYNSPLHF

clone size: .
D gene: .
V gene: TRBV6-1
J gene: TRBJ1-4
CDR3 DNA: TGTGCCAGCAGTGAAGCAGCTCAGGGATTACAACTGTTTTTT
CDR3 protein: CASSEAAQGLQLFF

clone size: .
D gene: TRBD2
V gene: TRBV29-1
J gene: TRBJ2-3
CDR3 DNA: TGCAGCAGCAGCGGGACTAGCACAGATACGCAGTATTTT
CDR3 protein: CSSSGTSTDTQYF

clone size: .
D gene: .
V gene: TRBV6-2/TRBV6-3
J gene: TRBJ1-2
CDR3 DNA: TGTGCCAGCAGTTTGGGCCGGAGGGGGTGGAGCGGCTACACCTTC
CDR3 protein: CASSLGRRGWSGYTF

clone size: .
D gene: .
V gene: TRBV18
J gene: TRBJ1-5
CDR3 DNA: TGTGCCAGCTCACCAGGAGAGGATCAGCCCCAGCATTTT
CDR3 protein: CASSPGEDQPQHF

clone size: .
D gene: TRBD1
V gene: TRBV7-3
J gene: TRBJ2-3
CDR3 DNA: TGTGCCAGCAGCATAGATGGGACAGGGATCACAGATACGCAGTATTTT
CDR3 protein: CASSIDGTGITDTQYF

clone size: few
D gene: .
V gene: TRBV4-3
J gene: TRBJ1-4
CDR3 DNA: TGCGCCAGCAGCCAAGTTTCAGCAGGGCGGTTGTTTTTT
CDR3 protein: CASSQVSAGRLFF

clone size: once
D gene: .
V gene: TRBV29-1
J gene: TRBJ2-5
CDR3 DNA: TGCAGCGTTGTGGGCACAGAAGAGACCCAGTACTTC
CDR3 protein: CSVVGTEETQYF

clone size: .
D gene: TRBD1
V gene: TRBV10-3
J gene: TRBJ1-2
CDR3 DNA: TGTGCCATCATGTACTCTATGGGACAGGGGGACTATGGCTACACCTTC
CDR3 protein: CAIMYSMGQGDYGYTF

clone size: few
D gene: .
V gene: TRBV6-4
J gene: TRBJ2-1
CDR3 DNA: TGTGCCAGCAAGGGAGGACCTGGCTCCTACAATGAGCAGTTCTTC
CDR3 protein: CASKGGPGSYNEQFF

clone size: .
D gene: .
V gene: TRBV7-3
J gene: TRBJ1-1
CDR3 DNA: TGTGCCAGCAGCTTAATTCGCGGGGGGCCCCTCGACACTGAAGCTTTCTTT
CDR3 protein: CASSLIRGGPLDTEAFF

clone size: .
D gene: TRBD2
V gene: TRBV9
J gene: TRBJ2-7
CDR3 DNA: TGTGCCAGCAGCGACGGTAGCGGGGGGGGCTACGAGCAGTACTTC
CDR3 protein: CASSDGSGGGYEQYF

clone size: .
D gene: .
V gene: TRBV7-3
J gene: TRBJ2-5
CDR3 DNA: TGTGCCAGCAGCTTCGGGACCTCCCTTGGGGAGACCCAGTACTTC
CDR3 protein: CASSFGTSLGETQYF

clone size: .
D gene: .
V gene: TRBV30
J gene: TRBJ2-2
CDR3 DNA: TGTGCCTGGAGTGTTTTACTTGGGAACACCGGGGAGCTGTTTTTT
CDR3 protein: CAWSVLLGNTGELFF

clone size: .
D gene: .
V gene: TRBV27
J gene: TRBJ2-3
CDR3 DNA: TGTGCCAGCAGCCCGGGGCTCGCTAGCACAGATACGCAGTATTTT
CDR3 protein: CASSPGLASTDTQYF

clone size: .
D gene: TRBD1
V gene: TRBV5-1
J gene: TRBJ1-6
CDR3 DNA: TGCGCCAGCAGCTTGTATGACAGGGATAATTCACCCCTCCACTTT
CDR3 protein: CASSLYDRDNSPLHF

clone size: .
D gene: TRBD2
V gene: TRBV7-2
J gene: TRBJ2-1
CDR3 DNA: TGTGCCAGCCCACCTCAGACCAGCGGGAGTGTACCTAATTACAATGAGCAGTTCTTC
CDR3 protein: CASPPQTSGSVPNYNEQFF

clone size: .
D gene: TRBD1
V gene: TRBV30
J gene: TRBJ1-1
CDR3 DNA: TGTGCCTGGAGTCGAGGGGGCCCGAACACTGAAGCTTTCTTT
CDR3 protein: CAWSRGGPNTEAFF

clone size: .
D gene: TRBD2
V gene: TRBV11-2
J gene: TRBJ2-1
CDR3 DNA: TGTGCCAGCGGATTAGCGGGAAGATACAATGAGCAGTTCTTC
CDR3 protein: CASGLAGRYNEQFF

clone size: .
D gene: .
V gene: TRBV6-5
J gene: TRBJ2-7
CDR3 DNA: TGTGCCAGCAGCGGGGGGCGGAGCTACGTTGAGCAGTACTTC
CDR3 protein: CASSGGRSYVEQYF

clone size: .
D gene: .
V gene: TRBV2
J gene: TRBJ1-6
CDR3 DNA: TGTGCCAGCAGACAGGAGTCCAATTCACCCCTCCACTTT
CDR3 protein: CASRQESNSPLHF

clone size: .
D gene: .
V gene: TRBV5-6
J gene: TRBJ1-2
CDR3 DNA: TGTGCCAGCAGCTTGGTAGGGTCCCCCTTGCATGGCTACACCTTC
CDR3 protein: CASSLVGSPLHGYTF

clone size: .
D gene: .
V gene: TRBV18
J gene: TRBJ1-6
CDR3 DNA: TGTGCCAGCTCCGCGAGCTCCTATAATTCACCCCTCCACTTT
CDR3 protein: CASSASSYNSPLHF

clone size: .
D gene: TRBD1
V gene: TRBV5-8
J gene: TRBJ1-4
CDR3 DNA: TGTGCCAGCAGCCCCGGGACAGGGAGCACTAATGAAAAACTGTTTTTT
CDR3 protein: CASSPGTGSTNEKLFF

clone size: .
D gene: .
V gene: TRBV18
J gene: TRBJ2-7
CDR3 DNA: TGTGCCAGCTCACCCCGCTCGGGGCAGGGACTCTCCTACGAGCAGTACTTC
CDR3 protein: CASSPRSGQGLSYEQYF

clone size: .
D gene: .
V gene: TRBV19
J gene: TRBJ2-3
CDR3 DNA: TGTGCCAGTAGGGCGACTGGCGGGGTCACAGATACGCAGTATTTT
CDR3 protein: CASRATGGVTDTQYF

clone size: .
D gene: .
V gene: TRBV9
J gene: TRBJ1-4
CDR3 DNA: TGTGCCAGCAGCTCTCAAAGTAGGGAAAAACTGTTTTTT
CDR3 protein: CASSSQSREKLFF

clone size: few
D gene: TRBD2
V gene: TRBV6-5
J gene: TRBJ2-5
CDR3 DNA: TGTGCCAGTTCGCGGGAGAGGGTAGAGACCCAGTACTTC
CDR3 protein: CASSRERVETQYF

clone size: .
D gene: .
V gene: TRBV9
J gene: TRBJ2-2
CDR3 DNA: TGTGCCAGCAGCCCTAGTTGGGGGCGGAACACCGGGGAGCTGTTTTTT
CDR3 protein: CASSPSWGRNTGELFF

clone size: once
D gene: .
V gene: TRBV7-3
J gene: TRBJ1-2
CDR3 DNA: TGTGCCAGCAGCTTAAACCAGGGTATAGGTGGCTACACCTTC
CDR3 protein: CASSLNQGIGGYTF